This entry is about one TCR beta chain. Its antigen is still unknown. Base qualities are not provided; no much larger clone lies one nucleotide away. Clipping removes 6 bases from V and 3 bases from J, with 8 as the unmatched junction base count. The CDR3 has 14 amino acids, counting the end cysteine and phenylalanine. CDR3 DNA only is kept here, 42 bases in frame from base 1. The germline V gene (reference sequence) provides CDR1 MNHEY and CDR2 SMNVEV. The sample comes from a study of T cell changes during pregnancy in multiple sclerosis (dated 2019 in TCRdb). General notes on the study: In women with multiple sclerosis, the researchers looked at how the T cell repertoire shifted as pregnancy progressed.

Libraries were built with the immunoSEQ multiplex PCR assay. TCRdb limited this immuneACCESS table to in-frame rearrangements with V and J called. A share of clones is missing; checked studies link under half to unresolved V genes, and the rest is unexplained. For this sample there are some 47,000 clones; approximately 92% appear just once. Under 9.5% of the sample goes to the ten largest clones. This receptor was identified in a female donor with multiple sclerosis, enrolled in a pregnancy study. The source material was CD8+ T cells from peripheral blood mononuclear cells, sampled in the second trimester of pregnancy. This sequence uses TRBV27 and TRBJ2-7, and 7 bases in between align with TRBD1. CDR3 sequence: CASSMIDRDYEQYF. The DNA reads as follows: TGTGCCAGCAGCATGATTGACAGGGACTACGAGCAGTACTTC.